This entry lists 18 T cell receptor beta chains sequenced from one sample in a study of vaccination effects on CD4 cells after COVID-19. Method: immunoSEQ multiplex PCR; TCRdb's copy keeps in-frame clones and lacks some. This table has about 73,000 clones, about four fifths appearing once. Their antigens remain unidentified. Under the ViraFEST assay, PBMC were stimulated with viral peptide pools so that antigen-specific CD4+ T cells expanded. Sequencing was performed afterwards. Following 10 days of culture, CD4+ T cells were isolated. No vaccinee had earlier SARS-CoV-2 infection, and nucleocapsid antibodies were negative. Sequencing used CD4+ T cells from PBMCs cultured with SARS-CoV-2 spike peptides, obtained before COVID-19 vaccination. The receptor set was obtained from a human donor who received a COVID-19 vaccine.

The chain couples TRBV5-5 to TRBJ2-7, with 9 positions matching TRBD1. The junction had 6 bases not matched to a gene; V was cut back by 1 base and J by 4 bases. CDR3 length equals 15 residues. The germline V gene has CDR1 SGHKS and CDR2 YYEKEE (reference sequence). The CDR3 reads CASSLSPGQGYEQYV. CDR3 coding DNA: TGTGCCAGCAGCTTGTCTCCGGGACAGGGATACGAGCAGTACGTC.

The chain uses TRBV27 and TRBJ1-2; maybe TRBD1 (6 bases). Trimming cost V 7 bases and J 6 bases, with 15 bases left between them. From germline, CDR1 is MNHEY and CDR2 SMNVEV (reference sequence). CDR3 length: 13 residues. The CDR3 coding sequence is TGTGCCAGCACCCGGTTGGGGGGCGATGGCTACACCTTC. It translates to CASTRLGGDGYTF.

The genes are TRBV5-1 and TRBJ1-1, with TRBD1 matching over 8 bases. Trimming cost V 4 bases and J 3 bases; bases outside gene matches: 8. The CDR3 has 15 residues. Germline values: CDR1 SGHRS, CDR2 YFSETQ. For the CDR3, the DNA is TGCGCCAGCAGCCGGGACAGGTCCGGGGACACTGAAGCTTTCTTT. This translates into CASSRDRSGDTEAFF.

This clone occurred a few times. The chain combines TRBV7-2 with TRBJ2-2, with TRBD1 matching 7 bases. Looked up from germline, CDR1 is SGHTA and CDR2 is FQGNSA. This CDR3 has 13 residues. The junction had 1 base not matched to a gene; V was cut back by 2 bases and J by 7 bases. CDR3 in amino acids: CASSLNRGGELFF. The CDR3 coding sequence is TGTGCCAGCAGCTTAAACAGGGGCGGGGAGCTGTTTTTT.

The chain combines TRBV5-1 with TRBJ2-1, with a weak D call TRBD2 (6 bases). V lost 4 bases to trimming and J lost 2 bases, with 22 bases between them. Germline V lookup: CDR1 SGHRS, CDR2 YFSETQ. The CDR3 sequence is 18 residues long. For the CDR3, the DNA is TGCGCCAGCAGCGCCGGTCGCCTCGGGAGCGGACCCTACAATGAGCAGTTCTTC. This codes for CASSAGRLGSGPYNEQFF. Together with reference TRBV5-1 and TRBJ2-1, the CDR3 gives the full variable domain: KAGVTQTPRYLIKTRGQQVTLSCSPISGHRSVSWYQQTPGQGLQFLFEYFSETQRNKGNFPGRFSGRQFSNSRSEMNVSTLELGDSALYLCASSAGRLGSGPYNEQFFGPGTRLTVL.

This clone was observed a handful of times. The V and J genes are TRBV3-1 (or the pseudogene TRBV3-2) and TRBJ2-2; 7 nucleotides line up with TRBD2. V lost 1 base to trimming and J lost 2 bases; unmatched junction nucleotides: 10. Germline V lookup: CDR1 LGHDT, CDR2 YNNKEL (reference sequence). CDR3 length: 18 residues. This CDR3 is CASSQVFGTTTNTGELFF. The CDR3 DNA sequence: TGTGCCAGCAGCCAAGTTTTTGGGACTACCACTAACACCGGGGAGCTGTTTTTT.

This chain links TRBV5-4 with TRBJ2-6; 12 nucleotides agree with TRBD2. V shed 1 base and J 2 bases; nucleotides not matched to a gene: 1. There are 17 residues in the CDR3. Germline V CDR1 and CDR2: SGHNT, YYREEE (reference sequence). The CDR3: CASSLTSGGTGANVLTF. The CDR3 bases are TGTGCCAGCAGCTTGACTAGCGGGGGGACTGGGGCCAACGTCCTGACTTTC.

The chain joins TRBV3-1 (or the pseudogene TRBV3-2) to TRBJ2-3, with D perhaps matching TRBD2 (7 bases). CDR3 size: 15 residues. Trimming removed 0 bases at V and 6 bases at J, with 13 bases between. The germline V gene has CDR1 LGHDT and CDR2 YNNKEL (reference sequence). The CDR3 loop is CASSQETAGADTQYF. The DNA of the CDR3 is TGTGCCAGCAGCCAAGAGACGGCGGGGGCGGATACGCAGTATTTT.

The table lists this clone with a few counts. The chain joins TRBV18 to TRBJ1-5, with D possibly matching TRBD1 (5 bases). Germline CDR1 reads KGHSH; CDR2 reads LQKENI. This CDR3 is built from 13 residues. V lost 3 bases and J lost 4, with 7 bases in between. The CDR3 coding sequence is TGTGCCAGCTCACCGGGGGAAAATCAGCCCCAGCATTTT. This translates into CASSPGENQPQHF.

This chain connects TRBV5-5 to TRBJ2-2; no clear D gene. The CDR3 runs 13 residues. CDR1 and CDR2 (germline): SGHKS, YYEKEE (reference sequence). Deletions cut 0 bases from V and 2 bases from J, with 2 bases between. CDR3 residues: CASSLGNTGELFF. DNA of the CDR3: TGTGCCAGCAGCTTGGGTAACACCGGGGAGCTGTTTTTT.

The CDR3 sequence is CASSIRTIQETQYF. In DNA, the CDR3 is TGTGCCAGTAGTATAAGGACGATACAAGAGACCCAGTACTTC. The genes are TRBV19 and TRBJ2-5; D not certain. CDR3 size: 14 residues. Trimming took 2 bases from V and 2 from J, leaving 9 bases between them. Looked up from germline, CDR1 is LNHDA and CDR2 is SQIVND (reference sequence).

This chain joins TRBV4-2 and TRBJ2-3, with 7 bases aligning to TRBD2. Germline CDR1 is LGHNA and CDR2 is YNFKEQ. The CDR3 has 16 amino acids. The junction had 5 bases not matched to a gene; V was cut back by 0 bases and J by 2 bases. The CDR3 DNA reads as TGTGCCAGCAGCCAAGACTGGAGCGGGAACACAGATACGCAGTATTTT. Translated, it gives CASSQDWSGNTDTQYF.

The CDR3 protein is CASSEVPGQGNTEAFF. The CDR3 nucleotides read TGTGCCAGCAGTGAAGTGCCGGGACAGGGTAACACTGAAGCTTTCTTT. V usage is TRBV6-1 and J usage is TRBJ1-1, with 9 bases identical to TRBD1. The CDR3 consists of 16 residues. CDR1 is MNHNS, CDR2 SASEGT, per germline. Trimming at V came to 1 base and at J to 2 bases, leaving 5 bases not matched to a gene.

This clone was found once. V is TRBV24-1 and J is TRBJ1-5, with a weak D call TRBD1 (6 bases). Germline V gives CDR1 KGHDR, CDR2 SFDVKD. This CDR3 has 13 amino acids. V was trimmed by 9 bases and J by 4 bases, leaving 12 bases between them. Here the CDR3 reads CATSGQRNQPQHF. The CDR3 region has the DNA TGTGCCACCTCCGGACAGAGAAATCAGCCCCAGCATTTT.

The genes are TRBV4-2 and TRBJ2-4; tentatively, D is TRBD1 (6 bases). The germline CDR1 and CDR2 sequences are LGHNA and YNFKEQ. CDR3 size: 14 residues. Trimming removed 2 bases at V and 6 bases at J, with 11 bases between. CDR3 residues: CASSQHREGNIQYF. CDR3 nucleotide sequence: TGTGCCAGCAGCCAACACAGGGAAGGAAACATTCAGTACTTC.

This clone was detected only a few times. Written as DNA, the CDR3 is TGTGCCAGCAGCCAAGGAGCCAGGAACACTGAAGCTTTCTTT. It is translated as CASSQGARNTEAFF. The chain joins TRBV3-1 (or the pseudogene TRBV3-2) to TRBJ1-1; the D is unclear. This CDR3 spans 14 amino acids. The V and J ends lost 1 base and 1 base respectively, with 7 bases between them. Germline CDR1 reads LGHDT; CDR2 reads YNNKEL (reference sequence).

This clone occurred once. The chain couples TRBV15 to TRBJ2-5; D is undetermined. This CDR3 contains 16 residues. Germline CDR1 LNHNV, CDR2 YYDKDF (reference sequence). The V gene lost 1 base and the J gene lost 0 bases, with 12 bases spanning the gap. In DNA form, the CDR3 reads TGTGCCACCAGCAGAGGTCCCCCCGGCGACCAAGAGACCCAGTACTTC. Its protein product is CATSRGPPGDQETQYF.

The CDR3 nucleotides read TGTGCCAGTAGTGGCGGGGGGGCCTTGATCAAAGATACGCAGTATTTT. This translates into CASSGGGALIKDTQYF. This sequence joins TRBV19 and TRBJ2-3, with 9 bases fitting TRBD2. The germline gives CDR1 LNHDA, CDR2 SQIVND (reference sequence). The CDR3 contains 16 residues. The V gene end was trimmed by 5 bases and the J gene end by 5 bases; junction bases not matched to a gene: 11.